This T cell receptor beta chain comes out of a study of regulatory T cells in long-lasting Graves disease. The V gene's germline CDR1 is SEHNR and CDR2 FQNEAQ (reference sequence). V was pared by 1 base and J by 1 base, with 4 bases of the junction left unmatched. The CDR3 loop spans 15 amino acids. Time point meaning: newly diagnosed GD, antithyroid drugs for less than 3 months. With RNA extracted from PBMCs as input, the TCR library was made. This clonotype was counted only a few times. CDR3-region Arm-PCR and iRepertoire HTBI primers produced the TCR beta libraries. TCRdb itself ran the multiplex PCR reads through MiXCR, one entry per CDR3 protein. The profile shows over 500,000 distinct CDR3 sequences, 15% to 20% of them singletons. These data were also reused for a study on T cells in Graves' hyperthyroidism and ophthalmopathy.

The sequencing here drew on peripheral blood mononuclear cells (PBMCs), taken at new diagnosis, from a patient treated with antithyroid drugs. The clonotype comes from a man between 18 and 29 years old with Graves disease. The chain is built from TRBV7-9 and TRBJ2-7, with TRBD1 matching 7 bases. The DNA for the CDR3 is TGTGCCAGCAGCTTAGATAGACAGGGATCCTACGAGCAGTACTTC. It specifies CASSLDRQGSYEQYF.